This TCR beta chain was observed in a study of T cell repertoires in ileal Crohn's disease (dated by TCRdb to the late 2010s). Study-level background: The median duration of disease was roughly 8.2 years, and at the time of surgery roughly a third of patients were active smokers. Surgery was performed for a complication in all patients, with stricturing disease in approximately 60% and penetrating disease in approximately 40%. About half of the patients received postoperative therapy: fewer than 12 received thiopurines and over 15 received anti-TNF agents. M6 samples consisted of neoterminal ileum biopsies collected during postoperative colonoscopy. The TCR repertoire was analysed in about 60 patients with Crohn's disease drawn from a prospective multicentre cohort. The study was conducted in parallel with a multicentre cohort built to find predictors of early endoscopic recurrence after ileocolonic resection. Endoscopic postoperative recurrence was defined by a Rutgeerts score above i0. A total of about 170 mucosal samples from 57 patients were sequenced, collected from several sites on the surgical specimen and at postoperative endoscopy. Overall study results and their limits: A significantly higher proportion of clonal expansions was observed in active smokers at surgery than in non-smokers (approximately 28% vs 17%, p=0.02). Postoperative endoscopy timing varied within the first year after surgery, with a median delay of about 7 months. Higher high-frequency clone percentages at surgery were associated with endoscopic recurrence; all patients with clonality above 26.8% (18/57) had recurrence. Only a subgroup of patients, of unstated size, had mucosal CD4 and CD8 T cells sorted and sequenced. Compared with CD4 T cells, sorted CD8 T cells held more high-frequency clones, which suggests that the mucosal expansions were mostly CD8.

For commercial TCRB immunosequencing, about 500 nanograms of biopsy DNA were submitted for each sample. Adaptive Biotechnology amplified the CDR3 regions from genomic DNA with a two-step multiplex PCR designed to control amplification bias. Primers for every V and J gene segment were used in the first PCR, and barcodes and Illumina adapters were added in the second PCR. CDR3 libraries were sequenced using an Illumina instrument. For the original study's pipeline: Analysis combined the vendor-provided pipelines with custom analysis of raw data in R/Bioconductor under R version 3.3.0. Clonality, ranging from 0 to 1, was calculated as the inverse of the normalised Shannon entropy of all productive clones. High-frequency clones were defined as the share of the repertoire occupied by the top 100 clones, with only clones passing a 95% confidence test being retained. Overlap between samples was measured with the Morisita-Horn index, while repertoire diversity was measured with the Simpson index. The table comes from immuneACCESS by way of TCRdb, which keeps in-frame sequences with V and J called. Part of the clones is missing from these tables; in studies checked, under half for an unresolved V gene and the rest for unknown reasons. V, J and clone size are those of that table, while D and trimming were read from the DNA. This sample has some 7,100 clones in its table, and approximately 81% of those were observed once. The ten largest clones take up roughly 7.3% of the sample.

The intended sense of this specimen's time point label: neoterminal ileum biopsy at postoperative endoscopy, about 6 months after surgery. To be eligible, patients had to be adults with ileal or ileocolonic Crohn's disease and an indication for ileocolonic resection. Whole ileal mucosal biopsies were stored frozen at -80°C before DNA extraction. Genomic DNA was extracted from frozen whole biopsies with a TRizol-based method and quantified on a NanoDrop 2000 spectrophotometer. On this clone itself: Its cognate antigen has yet to be identified. No per-base quality is available; no much larger clone lies one base away.

Trimming removed 8 bases from V and 10 bases from J, leaving 18 bases between the germline ends. Including cysteine and phenylalanine, the CDR3 has 14 amino acids. The sequence is cut down to CDR3 DNA, 42 bases in frame from base 1. For CDR1 and CDR2, the germline V gene lists LGHNA and YNFKEQ. The receptor was derived from an adult with Crohn's disease. Sequenced sample: ileal tissue. The chain links TRBV4-2 with TRBJ1-6; 6 matching bases give a weak D call of TRBD1. Here the CDR3 is given as CASRPEGDGSPLHF. The nucleotide sequence reads as follows: TGTGCCAGCCGCCCCGAGGGGGATGGCTCACCCCTCCACTTT.